Described below is a single T cell receptor beta chain sequence and its context. Its antigen is currently unknown. This sample stems from a study of cytomegalovirus exposure and HLA in healthy donors. Overall study results and limits: The presence/absence work took it that sequencing depth was about the same across donors. Certain indistinguishable V segments, among them TRBV6-2 and TRBV6-3, were excluded. The authors judged a highly shared variant cluster likely a sequencing artifact. A missense DCLRE1C variant was associated with V- and J-gene trimming of TCR beta chains in a later analysis, and an independent cohort replicated the association.

This PCR relied on a set of 60 Vbeta primers and 13 Jbeta primers. Method: immunoSEQ multiplex PCR; TCRdb's copy keeps in-frame clones and lacks some. The sample has some 130,000 clones, 60% to 80% seen once. V was clipped by 6 bases and J by 4 bases, with 13 bases between them. The CDR3 sequence is 15 residues long. The germline V gene encodes CDR1 MNHEY and CDR2 SVGAGI. The V and J genes are TRBV6-5 and TRBJ2-6, with D unresolved. The sample consisted of PBMCs. The receptor comes from a man aged 30-40 years in good health and CMV-seronegative. CDR3 protein: CASSPSWAGANVLTF. The DNA for the CDR3 is TGTGCCAGCAGCCCGTCGTGGGCCGGGGCCAACGTCCTGACTTTC.